The rows below give T cell receptor beta chains drawn from one sample of a study of T-cell memory formation after mild COVID-19. Using its own MiXCR run on the 5' RACE reads, TCRdb lists one record per CDR3 protein. The sample contains hundreds of thousands of distinct CDR3 sequences, approximately 15% of which appear only once. Input material: PBMCs or a T cell subset sorted from them (not recorded which). The receptors stem from a man aged 18 to 29 who had mild COVID-19 (a few samples of this study predate the infection). Cell type and time point are not known. CDR3s include the opening cysteine and the closing phenylalanine or tryptophan. Each record gives: clone size, D gene, J gene, V gene, CDR3 protein, CDR3 DNA. The D gene is left open where the match is weak. Size tells how often a clone was seen (once, few, many) or the class of an expanded clone, and some rows leave it out.

many	.	TRBJ2-5	TRBV5-1	CASSMIVQETQYF	TGCGCCAGCAGCATGATAGTACAAGAGACCCAGTACTTC
.	.	TRBJ2-1	TRBV2	CASSRNQGYNEQFF	TGTGCCAGCAGTCGTAACCAGGGATACAATGAGCAGTTCTTC
few	.	TRBJ2-7	TRBV7-2	CASSLVGGVFYEQYF	TGTGCCAGCAGCTTAGTAGGTGGGGTTTTCTACGAGCAGTACTTC
.	.	TRBJ2-7	TRBV12-3/TRBV12-4	CASSPTETYEQYF	TGTGCCAGCAGTCCTACGGAGACCTACGAGCAGTACTTC
many	.	TRBJ1-1	TRBV7-6	CASSLNGAEAFF	TGTGCCAGCAGCCTAAACGGGGCGGAGGCTTTCTTT
few	.	TRBJ2-3	TRBV20-1	CSATDRNKATDTQYF	TGCAGTGCTACAGACAGGAACAAGGCCACAGATACGCAGTATTTT
.	.	TRBJ2-4	TRBV5-6	CASSPLAEGRSQNIQYF	TGTGCCAGCAGCCCCCTGGCGGAGGGGCGGTCGCAAAACATTCAGTACTTC
few	TRBD1	TRBJ2-1	TRBV27	CASSSGQVPYNEQFF	TGTGCCAGCAGTTCGGGACAGGTTCCCTACAATGAGCAGTTCTTC
.	.	TRBJ1-2	TRBV7-9	CASSPDRGLGTKTGYGYTF	TGTGCCAGCAGCCCTGATCGAGGCCTCGGAACCAAAACGGGCTATGGCTACACCTTC
many	.	TRBJ2-1	TRBV7-2	CASSPGPYNEQFF	TGTGCCAGCAGCCCCGGCCCTTACAATGAGCAGTTCTTC
.	TRBD2	TRBJ2-3	TRBV15	CATSSLAGGTDTQYF	TGTGCCACCAGCAGCTTAGCGGGGGGAACAGATACGCAGTATTTT
few	.	TRBJ1-2	TRBV7-2	CASTTEGSANYGYTF	TGTGCCAGCACCACAGAGGGGTCAGCTAACTATGGCTACACCTTC
few	.	TRBJ1-2	TRBV11-2	CASSLEATKYYGYTF	TGTGCCAGCAGCTTAGAGGCCACCAAGTACTATGGCTACACCTTC
few	TRBD2	TRBJ2-3	TRBV7-9	CASSAGLAPDTQYF	TGTGCCAGCAGCGCTGGACTAGCACCAGATACGCAGTATTTT
.	TRBD1	TRBJ1-1	TRBV3-1	CASSPTGDEAFF	TGTGCCAGCAGCCCGACAGGGGATGAAGCTTTCTTT
.	.	TRBJ1-1	TRBV3-1	CASSPFGGNTEAFF	TGTGCCAGCAGCCCATTTGGGGGGAACACTGAAGCTTTCTTT
many	.	TRBJ1-2	TRBV27	CASSRDSLYGYTF	TGTGCCAGCAGCCGCGACAGCCTCTATGGCTACACCTTC
.	TRBD1	TRBJ2-2	TRBV7-7	CASSRGDRGNTGELFF	TGTGCTAGCAGCCGAGGGGACAGGGGGAACACCGGGGAGCTGTTTTTT
few	.	TRBJ1-6	TRBV2	CASSESPGLHSPLHF	TGTGCCAGCAGTGAAAGTCCGGGGTTACATTCACCCCTCCACTTT
.	TRBD1	TRBJ1-2	TRBV2	CASNFDGTGPGYTF	TGTGCCAGCAATTTTGACGGGACAGGGCCTGGCTACACCTTC
few	.	TRBJ2-3	TRBV7-2	CASRGSDTQYF	TGTGCCAGCAGGGGATCAGATACGCAGTATTTT
few	.	TRBJ2-7	TRBV3-1	CASSRLSGTAIGEQYF	TGTGCCAGCAGCCGGCTATCAGGGACGGCGATAGGGGAGCAGTACTTC
few	TRBD2	TRBJ2-1	TRBV5-1	CASSLRGGPGEQFF	TGCGCCAGCAGCTTGCGGGGGGGGCCGGGTGAGCAGTTCTTC
.	.	TRBJ2-3	TRBV20-1	CSASPERLNKLADTQYF	TGCAGTGCTAGTCCCGAAAGACTTAACAAATTGGCAGATACGCAGTATTTT
.	.	TRBJ1-1	TRBV27	CASSPWTGGTEAFF	TGTGCCAGCAGTCCCTGGACTGGGGGCACTGAAGCTTTCTTT
many	.	TRBJ1-1	TRBV6-5	CASSHHLNTEAFF	TGTGCCAGCAGTCACCACTTGAACACTGAAGCTTTCTTT
few	.	TRBJ1-5	TRBV27	CASRGKSGNQPQHF	TGTGCCAGCCGGGGTAAATCAGGCAATCAGCCCCAGCATTTT
.	.	TRBJ2-3	TRBV20-1	CSAAGRADTQYF	TGCAGTGCTGCGGGACGAGCAGATACGCAGTATTTT
few	.	TRBJ1-4	TRBV15	CATASGYEKLFF	TGTGCCACGGCCTCTGGTTATGAAAAACTGTTTTTT
few	TRBD1	TRBJ2-1	TRBV12-3/TRBV12-4	CASSSGQGASHEQFF	TGTGCCAGCAGTTCGGGACAGGGCGCATCCCATGAGCAGTTCTTC
.	.	TRBJ1-1	TRBV5-1	CASSLDGPHTEAFF	TGCGCCAGCAGCTTGGACGGACCTCACACTGAAGCTTTCTTT
.	.	TRBJ2-5	TRBV7-8	CASSSGQKETQYF	TGTGCCAGCAGCTCTGGACAGAAAGAGACCCAGTACTTC
.	.	TRBJ2-2	TRBV7-9	CASSPDSVTGELFF	TGTGCCAGCAGCCCCGACAGCGTCACCGGGGAGCTGTTTTTT
.	TRBD2	TRBJ2-1	TRBV20-1	CSARASSGGGYEQFF	TGCAGTGCTAGAGCCTCTAGCGGGGGGGGCTATGAGCAGTTCTTC
.	.	TRBJ1-6	TRBV21-1	CASSKIGRTYNSSLHF	TGTGCCAGCAGCAAAATAGGACGCACCTATAATTCATCCCTCCACTTT
.	.	TRBJ2-1	TRBV7-2	CASSVTGYYNEQFF	TGTGCCAGCAGCGTCACAGGTTACTACAATGAGCAGTTCTTC
few	.	TRBJ1-2	TRBV4-2	CASSQDPDRPYGYTF	TGTGCCAGCAGCCAAGATCCCGACAGACCCTATGGCTACACCTTC
.	.	TRBJ2-2	TRBV20-1	CSARRGANTGELFF	TGCAGTGCTAGACGGGGTGCGAACACCGGGGAGCTGTTTTTT
few	.	TRBJ2-1	TRBV18	CASSFRSNEQFF	TGTGCCAGCTCATTCCGGTCCAATGAGCAGTTCTTC
.	.	TRBJ1-1	TRBV6-5	CASTGRRTEAFF	TGTGCCAGCACTGGAAGACGGACTGAAGCTTTCTTT
.	.	TRBJ2-1	TRBV29-1	CSVWTAYNEQFF	TGCAGCGTTTGGACAGCCTACAATGAGCAGTTCTTC
.	.	TRBJ1-1	TRBV6-5	CASSYSPQAGDTEAFF	TGTGCCAGCAGTTACTCTCCCCAGGCCGGGGACACTGAAGCTTTCTTT
.	.	TRBJ2-5	TRBV6-5	CASSYRDETQYF	TGTGCCAGCAGTTACAGGGATGAGACCCAGTACTTC
.	.	TRBJ2-1	TRBV7-3	CASSNSPNEQFF	TGTGCCAGCAGCAACAGCCCCAATGAGCAGTTCTTC
.	TRBD1	TRBJ1-4	TRBV4-2	CASSLGQGVTNEKLFF	TGTGCCAGCAGCCTTGGACAGGGAGTAACTAATGAAAAACTGTTTTTT
.	.	TRBJ1-4	TRBV3-1	CASSPYVRNEKLFF	TGTGCCAGCAGCCCATACGTCCGTAATGAAAAACTGTTTTTT
.	.	TRBJ1-1	TRBV5-6	CASSLDRFAEAFF	TGTGCCAGCAGCTTAGACAGATTTGCTGAAGCTTTCTTT
.	.	TRBJ2-3	TRBV12-3/TRBV12-4	CAITHRGGTDTQYF	TGTGCCATCACCCACAGGGGAGGGACAGATACGCAGTATTTT
.	.	TRBJ1-2	TRBV18	CASSPSREDGYTF	TGTGCCAGCTCACCCAGCAGGGAAGATGGCTACACCTTC
.	TRBD1	TRBJ2-7	TRBV27	CASSLPRQGDYYEQYF	TGTGCCAGCAGTTTACCCAGACAGGGGGATTACTACGAGCAGTACTTC
many	.	TRBJ2-2	TRBV10-3	CAIRPGAGNTGELFF	TGTGCCATCAGGCCCGGGGCAGGAAACACCGGGGAGCTGTTTTTT
.	.	TRBJ1-6	TRBV12-3/TRBV12-4	CASTWQYNSPLHF	TGTGCCAGCACGTGGCAGTATAATTCACCCCTCCACTTT